These 17 T cell receptor beta chains originate from one sample sequenced in a study of T cell repertoires in cytomegalovirus infection. TCRdb re-called the reads through MiXCR, storing one row per CDR3 protein. The table records about 83,000 distinct CDR3 sequences, more than 20% of them present only once. Their target antigens are unknown. The sequenced sample was CD8+ T cells from cultured PBMCs, obtained from culture after CMV antigen stimulation. The receptors derive from a human donor in good health (CMV status not recorded). Some clones in this sample may be carry-over from other donors' samples.

This chain links TRBV5-6 with TRBJ1-1, with a possible D match to TRBD1 (5 bases). The length of the CDR3 is 13 residues. Germline V lookup: CDR1 SGHDT, CDR2 YYEEEE. The V and J ends lost 4 bases and 5 bases respectively, with 12 bases between them. The CDR3, as DNA: TGTGCCAGCAGCCCCCAGGGAGAAACTGAAGCTTTCTTT. This encodes CASSPQGETEAFF.

There are many counts of this clonotype. J is TRBJ2-7 and V is TRBV7-8; D not certain. V was clipped by 5 bases and J by 0 bases, with 11 bases between them. This CDR3 region has 14 residues. Germline-derived CDR1 and CDR2 are SGHVS and FQNEAQ. DNA for the CDR3: TGTGCCAGCAGCCCCGACTGGAGCTCCTACGAGCAGTACTTC. Its translation is CASSPDWSSYEQYF.

This clonotype has at least ten counts. This rearrangement joins TRBV7-6 to TRBJ2-1, with 7 bases that match TRBD2. The CDR3 totals 13 residues. Per germline, CDR1 SGHVS and CDR2 FNYEAQ. Germline trimming cut 6 bases from V and 7 bases from J; bases unmatched to any gene: 6. The CDR3: CASSWGGSNEQFF. CDR3 DNA sequence: TGTGCCAGCAGTTGGGGGGGTAGTAATGAGCAGTTCTTC.

This clonotype was picked up a small number of times. This rearrangement joins TRBV24-1 to TRBJ2-1; 9 nucleotides line up with TRBD1. Trimming cost V 2 bases and J 6 bases; bases outside gene matches: 1. The CDR3 spans 14 residues. The germline CDR1 and CDR2 sequences are KGHDR and SFDVKD. The CDR3 loop is CATSDWGQGNEQFF. For the CDR3, the DNA is TGTGCCACCAGTGATTGGGGACAGGGCAATGAGCAGTTCTTC.

This clonotype was seen ten or more times. The chain is built from TRBV12-3 or TRBV12-4 and TRBJ2-2, with 11 bases lining up with TRBD2. The CDR3 has 20 residues. With V trimmed by 1 base and J by 1 base, 11 bases remained unmatched. This CDR3 is CASSLELGGTSGWNTGELFF. In DNA form, the CDR3 reads TGTGCCAGCAGTTTAGAGTTGGGGGGGACTAGCGGATGGAACACCGGGGAGCTGTTTTTT.

The chain couples TRBV28 to TRBJ2-4; D gene unclear. The CDR3 consists of 15 residues. Germline V gene lookup returns CDR1 MDHEN and CDR2 SYDVKM. Trimming took 8 bases from V and 0 from J, leaving 14 bases between them. CDR3 in amino acids: CASHTTPIAKNIQYF. Here the CDR3 DNA reads TGTGCCAGCCATACTACCCCCATAGCCAAAAACATTCAGTACTTC. The full variable domain, completed using reference TRBV28 and TRBJ2-4, is DVKVTQSSRYLVKRTGEKVFLECVQDMDHENMFWYRQDPGLGLRLIYFSYDVKMKEKGDIPEGYSVSREKKERFSLILESASTNQTSMYLCASHTTPIAKNIQYFGAGTRLSVL.

This clonotype was detected many times. The V call is TRBV7-8, the J call TRBJ1-2; a possible D gene is TRBD1 (5 bases). The CDR3 is 14 amino acids. Germline assignment: CDR1 SGHVS and CDR2 FQNEAQ. Trimming cost V 2 bases and J 3 bases, with 10 bases left between them. The CDR3 DNA follows: TGTGCCAGCAGCTTAACCCAAGGGGACTATGGCTACACCTTC. Amino acids: CASSLTQGDYGYTF.

This chain uses TRBV6-2 or TRBV6-3 with TRBJ2-1; D is undetermined. This CDR3 spans 13 amino acids. The germline V gene encodes CDR1 MNHEY and CDR2 SVGEGT. Between the trimmed V and J ends, which lost 2 bases and 8 bases, there was a span of 10 bases. CDR3 in DNA: TGTGCCAGCAGTTACCCCTTGGCGTATGAGCAGTTCTTC. It encodes CASSYPLAYEQFF.

This clonotype was observed a few times. The V call is TRBV15, the J call TRBJ2-1; perhaps TRBD2 as D (6 bases). V was shortened by 1 base and J by 7 bases, with 14 bases between the two germline ends. This CDR3 is 15 amino acids long. CDR1 is LNHNV, CDR2 YYDKDF, per germline (reference sequence). The CDR3 sequence: CATSRGRATGNEQFF. Written as DNA, the CDR3 is TGTGCCACCAGCAGAGGGAGGGCCACTGGGAATGAGCAGTTCTTC.

This clonotype has a handful of counts. The chain has TRBV19 and TRBJ1-1, with 9 bases identical to TRBD1. The CDR3 length is 16 residues. Germline CDR1 is LNHDA and CDR2 is SQIVND (reference sequence). V trimming: 5 bases; J trimming: 1 base; junction bases outside the gene matches: 8. The CDR3 DNA reads TGTGCCAGTAGTGGGGGACAGGGATTGACGAACACTGAAGCTTTCTTT. Translation gives CASSGGQGLTNTEAFF.

There are many counts of this clonotype. This chain joins TRBV7-9 and TRBJ2-7; perhaps TRBD1 as D (6 bases). The CDR3 sequence is 15 residues long. V lost 5 bases and J lost 0, with 14 bases in between. Germline assignment: CDR1 SEHNR and CDR2 FQNEAQ (reference sequence). CDR3 loop: CASSEQGRSSYEQYF. The DNA for the CDR3 is TGTGCCAGCAGCGAACAGGGCAGGAGCTCCTACGAGCAGTACTTC.

Ten or more counts support this clonotype. The germline gene is not matched at one end of the junction; a read error may be the cause. This chain uses TRBV15 with TRBJ1-2; TRBD1 agrees at 7 bases. Germline CDR1 reads LNHNV; CDR2 reads YYDKDF (reference sequence). The CDR3 consists of 14 residues. The CDR3 sequence is CATSETSNGQAIQF. CDR3 bases: TGTGCCACCAGCGAAACTTCCAACGGACAGGCGATCCAGTTC. The variable domain in full, completed from reference TRBV15 and TRBJ1-2, reads DAMVIQNPRYQVTQFGKPVTLSCSQTLNHNVMYWYQQKSSQAPKLLFHYYDKDFNNEADTPDNFQSRRPNTSFCFLDIRSPGLGDTAMYLCATSETSNGQAIQFGSGTRLTVV.

J is TRBJ1-5 and V is TRBV4-3; D not certain. The CDR3 consists of 14 residues. Germline assignment: CDR1 LGHNA and CDR2 YSLEER. Trimming removed 0 bases from V and 2 bases from J, with 5 bases in between. Written as DNA, the CDR3 is TGCGCCAGCAGCCAAGATGGGGGCAATCAGCCCCAGCATTTT. This codes for CASSQDGGNQPQHF.

Worth noting for this clonotype: This may stem from a read error, because a much larger clone lies one nucleotide away. This chain links TRBV7-2 with TRBJ2-1; maybe TRBD1 (5 bases). CDR1 and CDR2 (germline): SGHTA, FQGNSA. The CDR3 totals 13 residues. V dropped 5 bases and J dropped 9 bases, with 14 bases sitting between them. CDR3 protein: CASSLIRVLEQFF. Here the CDR3 DNA reads TGTGCCAGCAGCCTGATCAGGGTTCTTGAGCAGTTCTTC.

The chain couples TRBV27 to TRBJ1-5; 9 nucleotides align to TRBD1. With V trimmed by 6 bases and J by 10 bases, 7 bases remained unmatched. The CDR3 has 13 residues. CDR1 is MNHEY, CDR2 SMNVEV, per germline (reference sequence). CDR3 protein: CASSPGTGLPQHF. CDR3 nucleotides: TGTGCCAGCAGCCCCGGGACAGGGCTCCCCCAGCATTTT.

This clonotype was detected only a few times. This chain links TRBV27 with TRBJ2-3; the match to TRBD1 covers 10 bases. Germline lookup yields CDR1 MNHEY and CDR2 SMNVEV (reference sequence). The CDR3 sequence is 16 residues long. V lost 6 bases, J lost 3 bases, and 9 bases stayed unmatched. The CDR3, as DNA: TGTGCCAGCAGCCAATGGGGGACAGGGGAAACAGATACGCAGTATTTT. Its translation is CASSQWGTGETDTQYF.

The CDR3 sequence is CASSLVGGRQTQYF. Here the CDR3 DNA reads TGTGCCAGCAGCTTAGTAGGGGGACGGCAGACCCAGTACTTC. This chain links TRBV11-2 with TRBJ2-5; the D gene is possibly TRBD1 (6 bases). Trimming left V 1 base short and J 6 bases short, with 12 bases between. The V gene's germline CDR1 is SGHAT and CDR2 FQNNGV. CDR3 length: 14 amino acids.